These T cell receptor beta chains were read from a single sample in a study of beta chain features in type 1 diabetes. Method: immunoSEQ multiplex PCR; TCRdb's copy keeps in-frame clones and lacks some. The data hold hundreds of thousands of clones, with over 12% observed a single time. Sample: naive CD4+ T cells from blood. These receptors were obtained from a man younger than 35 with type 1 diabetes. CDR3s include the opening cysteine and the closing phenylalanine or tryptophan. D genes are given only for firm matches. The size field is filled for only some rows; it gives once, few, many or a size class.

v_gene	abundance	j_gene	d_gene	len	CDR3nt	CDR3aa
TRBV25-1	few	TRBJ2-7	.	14	TGTGCCAGCAGGCCGGACGGAAAAACCTACGAGCAGTACTTC	CASRPDGKTYEQYF
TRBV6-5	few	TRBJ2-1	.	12	TGTGCCAGCAATGACAATTACAATGAGCAGTTCTTC	CASNDNYNEQFF
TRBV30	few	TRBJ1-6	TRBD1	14	TGTGCCTGGAGTAACCGACAGGGGGCAGAGTCCCTCCACTTT	CAWSNRQGAESLHF
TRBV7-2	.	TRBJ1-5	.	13	TGTGCCAGCAGCTTAGGACAGGATCAGCCCCAGCATTTT	CASSLGQDQPQHF
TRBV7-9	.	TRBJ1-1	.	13	TGTGCCAGCGGGAGGATCGAGGGAACTGAAGCTTTCTTT	CASGRIEGTEAFF
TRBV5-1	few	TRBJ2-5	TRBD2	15	TGCGCCAGCAGCTTGTCGACTAGCGCCCAAGAGACCCAGTACTTC	CASSLSTSAQETQYF
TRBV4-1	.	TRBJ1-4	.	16	TGCGCCAGCAGCCAAGATCCTGGAACAGGAAATGAAAAACTGTTTTTT	CASSQDPGTGNEKLFF
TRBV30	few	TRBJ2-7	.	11	TGTGCCTGGAGTATGGGCTACGAGCAGTACTTC	CAWSMGYEQYF
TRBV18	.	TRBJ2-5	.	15	TGTGCCAGCTCACCAATAGCGGTACCGAGGGAGACCCAGTACTTC	CASSPIAVPRETQYF
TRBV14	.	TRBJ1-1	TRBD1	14	TGTGCCAGCAGCCAACGACAGGGGGTCACTGAAGCTTTCTTT	CASSQRQGVTEAFF
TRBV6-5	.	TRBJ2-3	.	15	TGTGCCAGCAGGACGGACCGGGGCCAGACAGATACGCAGTATTTT	CASRTDRGQTDTQYF
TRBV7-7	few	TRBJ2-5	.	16	TGTGCTAGCAGCTCCGGCGGCGGCAGGGGTGGAGAGACCCAGTACTTC	CASSSGGGRGGETQYF
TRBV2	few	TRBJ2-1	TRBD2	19	TGTGCCAGCAGTGAAGCGCTTCGGCGGGAGGGCCTAGTTTACAATGAGCAGTTCTTC	CASSEALRREGLVYNEQFF
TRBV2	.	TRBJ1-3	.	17	TGTGCCAGCAGCCTAGAGGCCGGAAGTTTCTCTGGAAACACCATATATTTT	CASSLEAGSFSGNTIYF
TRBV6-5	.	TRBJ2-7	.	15	TGTGCCAGCAGTTACTCGGTGGCAGGGGCCTACGAGCAGTACTTC	CASSYSVAGAYEQYF
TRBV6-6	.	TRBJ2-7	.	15	TGTGCCAGCAGTTTCGGGACGGGAAGCTCCTACGAGCAGTACTTC	CASSFGTGSSYEQYF
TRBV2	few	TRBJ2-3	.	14	TGTGCCAGCAGTGAAGAGGCGATACCAGATACGCAGTATTTT	CASSEEAIPDTQYF
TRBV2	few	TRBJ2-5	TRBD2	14	TGTGCCAGCAGACTGCGACTAGCGGAAGAGACCCAGTACTTC	CASRLRLAEETQYF
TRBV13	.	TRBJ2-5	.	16	TGTGCCAGCAGCTTTATTCGGGCCGGTACCCAAGAGACCCAGTACTTC	CASSFIRAGTQETQYF
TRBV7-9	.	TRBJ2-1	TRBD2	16	TGTGCCAGCACCGGCACTAGCGGGTCGTGGCGGAATGAGCAGTTCTTC	CASTGTSGSWRNEQFF
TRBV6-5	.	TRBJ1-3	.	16	TGTGCCAGCAGTTACTCCGGGCGGATGACTGGAAACACCATATATTTT	CASSYSGRMTGNTIYF
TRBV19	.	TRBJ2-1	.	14	TGTGCCACTCAGAATCCCACAGTAGCTGTTGAGCAGTTCTTC	CATQNPTVAVEQFF